The subject of this entry is one T cell receptor (beta chain). Original methodology: Amplifying reference gene primers gave estimates of nucleated cell counts. The table came from immunoSEQ multiplex PCR; TCRdb's copy has only in-frame clones and leaves some out. V, J and clone size derive from that table, while D and trimming were established from the DNA sequence. This table has over 150,000 clones, less than 80% appearing once. The data belong to a study of blood T cell repertoires in COVID-19. Study at large: Samples taken during acute and convalescent COVID-19 were collected in the United States, Italy and Spain.

This CDR3 comprises 11 residues. Germline V gene lookup returns CDR1 SGHAT and CDR2 FQNNGV. Deletions cut 7 bases from V and 12 bases from J, with 12 bases between. Sequencing used peripheral blood. The chain has TRBV11-2 and TRBJ2-2; tentatively, D is TRBD2 (7 bases). This receptor was obtained from a woman between 45 and 65 years old with acute or convalescent COVID-19. CDR3 in DNA: TGTGCCAGCACCCTCGGGGGGCAGCTGTTTTTT. Translated, it gives CASTLGGQLFF.